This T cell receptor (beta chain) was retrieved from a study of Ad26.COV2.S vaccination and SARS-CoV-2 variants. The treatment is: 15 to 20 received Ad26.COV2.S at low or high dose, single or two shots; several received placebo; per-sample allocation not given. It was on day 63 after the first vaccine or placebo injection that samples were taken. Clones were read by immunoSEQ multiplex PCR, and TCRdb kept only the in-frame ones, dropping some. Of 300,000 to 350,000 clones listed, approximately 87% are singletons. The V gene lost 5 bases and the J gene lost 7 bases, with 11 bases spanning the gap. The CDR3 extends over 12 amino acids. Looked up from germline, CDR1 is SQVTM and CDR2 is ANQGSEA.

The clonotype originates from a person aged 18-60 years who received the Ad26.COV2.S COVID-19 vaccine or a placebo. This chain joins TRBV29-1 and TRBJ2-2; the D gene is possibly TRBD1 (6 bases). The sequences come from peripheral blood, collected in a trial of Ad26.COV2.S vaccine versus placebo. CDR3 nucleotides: TGCAGCGTTTTCCCAGGGGACGGGGAGCTGTTTTTT. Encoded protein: CSVFPGDGELFF.